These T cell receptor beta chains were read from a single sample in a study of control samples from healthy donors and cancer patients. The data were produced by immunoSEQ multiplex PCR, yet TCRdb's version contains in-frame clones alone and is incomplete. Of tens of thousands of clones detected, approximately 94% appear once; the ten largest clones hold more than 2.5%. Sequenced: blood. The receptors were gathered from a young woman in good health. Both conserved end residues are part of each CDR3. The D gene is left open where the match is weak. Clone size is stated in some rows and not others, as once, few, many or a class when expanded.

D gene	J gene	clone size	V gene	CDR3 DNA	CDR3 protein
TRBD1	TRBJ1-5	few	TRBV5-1	TGCGCCAGCAGTGAGGACAGGGGAGATCAGCCCCAGCATTTT	CASSEDRGDQPQHF
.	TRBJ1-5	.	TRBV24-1	TGTGCCACCAGTGATGGGCAGGGAGGCAATCAGCCCCAGCATTTT	CATSDGQGGNQPQHF
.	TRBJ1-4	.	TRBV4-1	TGCGCCAGCAGCCAAGATTATCTCAGTAATGAAAAACTGTTTTTT	CASSQDYLSNEKLFF
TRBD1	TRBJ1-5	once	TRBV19	TGTGCCAGTAGTATTCCGGGACAGCCTTTTAATCAGCCCCAGCATTTT	CASSIPGQPFNQPQHF
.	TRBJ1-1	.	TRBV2	TGTGCCAGCAGGGTAAATACCCTCGCTGAAGCTTTCTTT	CASRVNTLAEAFF
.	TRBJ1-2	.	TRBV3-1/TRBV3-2	TGTGCCAGCAGCCAAGATGCGGGGCAGAAGGGCTACACCTTC	CASSQDAGQKGYTF
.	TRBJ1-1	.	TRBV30	TGTGCCTGGTGGGGAGGTTGGGAACAAGCTTTCTTT	CAWWGGWEQAFF
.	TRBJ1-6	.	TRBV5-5	TGTGCCAGCAGCCCCGGACGGGATAATTCACCCCTCCACTTT	CASSPGRDNSPLHF
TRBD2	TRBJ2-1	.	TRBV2	TGTGCCAGCAGTGTCGGTGGGCGGGGGGCGGGGAATGAGCAGTTCTTC	CASSVGGRGAGNEQFF
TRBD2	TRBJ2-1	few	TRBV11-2	TGTGCCAGCAGCTCCAGACTAGCGGGGGGGGTCGAGCAGTTCTTC	CASSSRLAGGVEQFF
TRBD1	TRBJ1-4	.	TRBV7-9	TGTGCCAGCAGCGGACAGGGAAAAGAAAAACTGTTTTTT	CASSGQGKEKLFF
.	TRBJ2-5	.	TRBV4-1	TGCGCCAGCAGCCACCTCACGGACCAAGAGACCCAGTACTTC	CASSHLTDQETQYF
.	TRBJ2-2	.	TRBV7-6	TGTGCCAGCAGCTCGAAGGGGGCGGGGCTCCCCGGGGAGCTGTTTTTT	CASSSKGAGLPGELFF
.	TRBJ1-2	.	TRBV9	TGTGCCAGCAGCGCTGGACACAACCGGAACTATGGCTACACCTTC	CASSAGHNRNYGYTF
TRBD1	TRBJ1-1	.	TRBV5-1	TGCGCCAGCAGCTTATGGGACAGGGTGGTTACTGAAGCTTTCTTT	CASSLWDRVVTEAFF
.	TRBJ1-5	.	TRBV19	TGTGCCAGTAGTATCAGCGGCGGGTGGGTTGGTAGCAATCAGCCCCAGCATTTT	CASSISGGWVGSNQPQHF
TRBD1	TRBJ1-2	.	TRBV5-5	TGTGCCAGCAGCCCGGACAGGGATAGCTACACCTTC	CASSPDRDSYTF
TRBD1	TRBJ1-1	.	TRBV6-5	TGTGCCAGCAGGCCACCGGACAGGGGGTGGGCTGAAGCTTTCTTT	CASRPPDRGWAEAFF
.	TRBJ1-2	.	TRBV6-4	TGTGCCATCCCCCCTCCCGGACAGCCCTGCTATGGCTACACCTTC	CAIPPPGQPCYGYTF
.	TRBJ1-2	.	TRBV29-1	TGCAGCGTGCCTCGGGGCCTAGGTGGCTACACCTTC	CSVPRGLGGYTF
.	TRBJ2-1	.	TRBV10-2	TGCGCCAGCAGTCCTACAAGCCCCGAATACAATGAGCAGTTCTTC	CASSPTSPEYNEQFF
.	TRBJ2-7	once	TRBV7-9	TGTGCCAGCAGCTTAACGGCAGGCCCCTACGAGCAGTACTTC	CASSLTAGPYEQYF
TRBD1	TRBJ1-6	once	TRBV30	TGTGCCTCGAGGACAGGCTCCTATAATTCACCCCTCCACTTT	CASRTGSYNSPLHF
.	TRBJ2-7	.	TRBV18	TGTGCCAGCTCACTTAACAGGGAAACCTACGAGCAGTACTTC	CASSLNRETYEQYF
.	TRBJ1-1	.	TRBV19	TGTGCCAGTAGTATGCGGCTTGGGGCGTACGCTGAAGCTTTCTTT	CASSMRLGAYAEAFF
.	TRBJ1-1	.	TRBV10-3	TGTGCCATCAGTGGAGGTGGCACTGAAGCTTTCTTT	CAISGGGTEAFF
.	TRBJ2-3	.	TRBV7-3	TGTGCCAGCAGCCCTCAGGGAGGGGGTTATTCAGATACGCAGTATTTT	CASSPQGGGYSDTQYF
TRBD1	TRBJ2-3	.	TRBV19	TGTGCCAGTAGTCGGGACAGGGGGCCTGATACGCAGTATTTT	CASSRDRGPDTQYF